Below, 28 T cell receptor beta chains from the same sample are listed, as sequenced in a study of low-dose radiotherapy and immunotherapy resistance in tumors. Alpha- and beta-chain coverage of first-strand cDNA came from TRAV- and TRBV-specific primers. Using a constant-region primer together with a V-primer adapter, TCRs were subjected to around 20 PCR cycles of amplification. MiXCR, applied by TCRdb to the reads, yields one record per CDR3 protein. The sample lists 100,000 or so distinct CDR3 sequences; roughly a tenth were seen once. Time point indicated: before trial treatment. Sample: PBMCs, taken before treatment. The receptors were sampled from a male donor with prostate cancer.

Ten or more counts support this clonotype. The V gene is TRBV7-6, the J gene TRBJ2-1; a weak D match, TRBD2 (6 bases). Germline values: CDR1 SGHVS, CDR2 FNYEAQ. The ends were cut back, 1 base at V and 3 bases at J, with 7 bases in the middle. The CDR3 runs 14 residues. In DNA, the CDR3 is TGTGCCAGCAGCTTAGGGACTAACTACAATGAGCAGTTCTTC. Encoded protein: CASSLGTNYNEQFF.

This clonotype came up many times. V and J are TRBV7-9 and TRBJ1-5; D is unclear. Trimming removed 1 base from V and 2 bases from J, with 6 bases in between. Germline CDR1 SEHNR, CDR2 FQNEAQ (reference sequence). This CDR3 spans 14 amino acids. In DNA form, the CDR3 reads TGTGCCAGCAGCTTAGGAGAAGGCAATCAGCCCCAGCATTTT. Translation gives CASSLGEGNQPQHF.

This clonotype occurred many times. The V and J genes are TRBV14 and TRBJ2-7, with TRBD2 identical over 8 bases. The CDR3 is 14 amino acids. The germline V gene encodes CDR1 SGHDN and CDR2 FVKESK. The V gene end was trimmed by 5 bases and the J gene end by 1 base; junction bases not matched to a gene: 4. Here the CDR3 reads CASSMSGRSYEQYF. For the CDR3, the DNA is TGTGCCAGCAGCATGAGCGGGAGATCCTACGAGCAGTACTTC. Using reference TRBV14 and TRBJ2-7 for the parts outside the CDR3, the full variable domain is EAGVTQFPSHSVIEKGQTVTLRCDPISGHDNLYWYRRVMGKEIKFLLHFVKESKQDESGMPNNRFLAERTGGTYSTLKVQPAELEDSGVYFCASSMSGRSYEQYFGPGTRLTVT.

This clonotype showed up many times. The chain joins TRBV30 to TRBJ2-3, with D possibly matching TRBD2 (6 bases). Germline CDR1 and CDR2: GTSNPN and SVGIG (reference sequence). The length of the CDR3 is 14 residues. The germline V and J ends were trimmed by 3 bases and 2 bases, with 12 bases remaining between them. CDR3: CAWSAGLSTDTQYF. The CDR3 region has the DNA TGTGCCTGGAGCGCGGGACTCTCCACAGATACGCAGTATTTT.

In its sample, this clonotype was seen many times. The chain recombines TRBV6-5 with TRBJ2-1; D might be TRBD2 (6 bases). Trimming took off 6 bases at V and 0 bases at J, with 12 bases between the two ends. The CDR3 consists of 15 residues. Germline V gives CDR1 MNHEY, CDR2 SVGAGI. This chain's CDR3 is CASRRSSGSYNEQFF. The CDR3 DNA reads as TGTGCCAGCAGAAGAAGTAGCGGCTCCTACAATGAGCAGTTCTTC.

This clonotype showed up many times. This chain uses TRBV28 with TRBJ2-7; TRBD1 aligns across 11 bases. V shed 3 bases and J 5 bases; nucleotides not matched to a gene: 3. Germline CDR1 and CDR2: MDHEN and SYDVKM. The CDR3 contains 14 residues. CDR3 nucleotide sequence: TGTGCCAGCAGTTTGGACAGGGGGCTCAACGAGCAGTACTTC. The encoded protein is CASSLDRGLNEQYF.

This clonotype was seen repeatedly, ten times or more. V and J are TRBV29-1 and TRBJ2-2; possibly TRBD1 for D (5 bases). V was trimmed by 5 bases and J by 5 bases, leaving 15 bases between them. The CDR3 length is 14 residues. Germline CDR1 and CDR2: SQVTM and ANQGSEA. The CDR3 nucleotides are TGCAGCGTTTCCCCCCAGGGAAGAACCGGGGAGCTGTTTTTT. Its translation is CSVSPQGRTGELFF.

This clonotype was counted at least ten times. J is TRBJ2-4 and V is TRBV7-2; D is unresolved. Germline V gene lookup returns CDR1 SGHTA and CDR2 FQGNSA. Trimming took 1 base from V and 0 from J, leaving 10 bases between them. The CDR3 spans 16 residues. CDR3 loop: CASSLVSSTAKNIQYF. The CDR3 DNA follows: TGTGCCAGCAGCTTAGTCTCCTCTACAGCCAAAAACATTCAGTACTTC.

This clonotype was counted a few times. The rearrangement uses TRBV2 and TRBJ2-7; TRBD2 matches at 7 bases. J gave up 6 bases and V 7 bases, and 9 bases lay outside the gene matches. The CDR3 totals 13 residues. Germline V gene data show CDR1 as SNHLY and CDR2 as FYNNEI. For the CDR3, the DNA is TGTGCCAGCAAGCGCGGGCGGGAGTCCGAGCAGTACTTC. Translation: CASKRGRESEQYF.

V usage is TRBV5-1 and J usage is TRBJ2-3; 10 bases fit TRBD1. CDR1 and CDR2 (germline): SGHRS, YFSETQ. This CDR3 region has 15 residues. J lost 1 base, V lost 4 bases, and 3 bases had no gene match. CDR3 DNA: TGCGCCAGCAGCGGGGGGACAGGGGGCACAGATACGCAGTATTTT. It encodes CASSGGTGGTDTQYF.

The DNA for the CDR3 is TGTGCCAGCAGCTCACCCTTCCAAGAGACCCAGTACTTC. Protein: CASSSPFQETQYF. The rearrangement links TRBV7-2 to TRBJ2-5; D not certain. The CDR3 contains 13 residues. Trimming stripped 4 bases from V and 1 base from J, with 7 bases between. Per germline, CDR1 SGHTA and CDR2 FQGNSA.

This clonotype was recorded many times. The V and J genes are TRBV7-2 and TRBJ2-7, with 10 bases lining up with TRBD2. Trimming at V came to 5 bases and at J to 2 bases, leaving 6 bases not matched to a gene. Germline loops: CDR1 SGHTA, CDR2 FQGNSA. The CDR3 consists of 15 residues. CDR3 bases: TGTGCCAGCAGCGCGGGACTAGCGAAAACCTACGAGCAGTACTTC. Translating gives CASSAGLAKTYEQYF.

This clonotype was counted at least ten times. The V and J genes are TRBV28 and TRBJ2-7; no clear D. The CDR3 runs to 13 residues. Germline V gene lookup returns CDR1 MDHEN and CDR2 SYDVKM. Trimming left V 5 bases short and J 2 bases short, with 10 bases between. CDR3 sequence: CASSPPPPYEQYF. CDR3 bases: TGTGCCAGCAGTCCACCACCGCCCTACGAGCAGTACTTC.

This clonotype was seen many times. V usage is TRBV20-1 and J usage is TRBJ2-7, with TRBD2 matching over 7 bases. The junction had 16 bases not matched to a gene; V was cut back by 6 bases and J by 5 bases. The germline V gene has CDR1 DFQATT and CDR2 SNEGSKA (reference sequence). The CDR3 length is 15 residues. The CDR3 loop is CSAGPPRTSFNEQYF. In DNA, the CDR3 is TGCAGTGCGGGCCCTCCCCGGACTAGTTTCAACGAGCAGTACTTC.

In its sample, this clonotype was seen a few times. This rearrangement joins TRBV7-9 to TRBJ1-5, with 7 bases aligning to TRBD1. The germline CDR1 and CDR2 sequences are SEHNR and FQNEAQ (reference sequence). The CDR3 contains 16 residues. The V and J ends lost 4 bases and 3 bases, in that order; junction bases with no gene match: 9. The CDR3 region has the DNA TGTGCCAGCAGCTCCTCCGCAGGGGGGGCCAATCAGCCCCAGCATTTT. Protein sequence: CASSSSAGGANQPQHF.

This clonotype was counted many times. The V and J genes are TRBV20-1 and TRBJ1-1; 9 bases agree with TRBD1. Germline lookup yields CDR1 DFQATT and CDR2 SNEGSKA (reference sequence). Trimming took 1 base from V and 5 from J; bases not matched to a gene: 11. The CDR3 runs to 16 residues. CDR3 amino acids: CSARAPNRGLGTEAFF. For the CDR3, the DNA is TGCAGTGCTAGAGCCCCTAACAGGGGGCTAGGGACTGAAGCTTTCTTT.

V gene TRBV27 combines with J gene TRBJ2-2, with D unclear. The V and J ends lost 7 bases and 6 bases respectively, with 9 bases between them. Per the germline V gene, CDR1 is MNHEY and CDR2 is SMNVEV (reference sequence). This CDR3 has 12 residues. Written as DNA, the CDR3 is TGTGCCAGCAATTTTGGGTCCGGGGAGCTGTTTTTT. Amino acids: CASNFGSGELFF.

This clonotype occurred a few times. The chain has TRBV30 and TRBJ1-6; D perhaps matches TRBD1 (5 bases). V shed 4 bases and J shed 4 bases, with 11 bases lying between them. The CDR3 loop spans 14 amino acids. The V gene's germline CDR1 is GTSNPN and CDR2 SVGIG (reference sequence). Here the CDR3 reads CAWKLGTYNSPLHF. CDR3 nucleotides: TGTGCCTGGAAGCTTGGGACTTATAATTCACCCCTCCACTTT.

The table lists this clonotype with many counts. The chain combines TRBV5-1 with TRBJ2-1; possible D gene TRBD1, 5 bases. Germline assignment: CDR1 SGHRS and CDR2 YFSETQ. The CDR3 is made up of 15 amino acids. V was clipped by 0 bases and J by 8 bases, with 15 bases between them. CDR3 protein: CASSLGLLGRDEQFF. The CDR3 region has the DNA TGCGCCAGCAGCTTGGGTCTTTTGGGGCGCGATGAGCAGTTCTTC.

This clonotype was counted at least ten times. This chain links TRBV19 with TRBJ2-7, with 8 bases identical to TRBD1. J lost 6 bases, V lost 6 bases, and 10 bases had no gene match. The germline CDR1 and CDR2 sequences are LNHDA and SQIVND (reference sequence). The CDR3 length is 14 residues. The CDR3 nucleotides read TGTGCCAGTAGCGGACCCGGACAGGGAGGCGAGCAGTACTTC. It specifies CASSGPGQGGEQYF.

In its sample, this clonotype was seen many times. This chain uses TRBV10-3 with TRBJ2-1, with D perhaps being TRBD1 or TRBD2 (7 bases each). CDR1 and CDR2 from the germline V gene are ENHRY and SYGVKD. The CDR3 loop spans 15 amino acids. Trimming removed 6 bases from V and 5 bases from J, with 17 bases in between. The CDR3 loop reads CAISSSTGRDNEQFF. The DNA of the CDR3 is TGTGCCATCAGCTCCTCGACAGGGAGGGACAATGAGCAGTTCTTC.

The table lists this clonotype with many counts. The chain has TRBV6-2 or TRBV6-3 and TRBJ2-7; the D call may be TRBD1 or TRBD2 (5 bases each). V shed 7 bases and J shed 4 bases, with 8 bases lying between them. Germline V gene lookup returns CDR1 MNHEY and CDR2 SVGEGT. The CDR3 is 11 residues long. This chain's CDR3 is CASTEGYEQYF. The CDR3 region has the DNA TGTGCCAGCACCGAGGGGTACGAGCAGTACTTC.

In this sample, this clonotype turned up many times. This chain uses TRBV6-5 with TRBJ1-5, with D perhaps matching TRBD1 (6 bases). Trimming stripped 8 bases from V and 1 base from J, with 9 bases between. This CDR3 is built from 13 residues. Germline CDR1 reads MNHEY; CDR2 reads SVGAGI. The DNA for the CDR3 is TGTGCCAGCGCCGGACAGAGCAATCAGCCCCAGCATTTT. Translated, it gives CASAGQSNQPQHF.

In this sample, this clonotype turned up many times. The DNA of the CDR3 is TGTGCCAGCAGCTCTCCGGGATTCTACGAGCAGTACTTC. It is translated as CASSSPGFYEQYF. The gene calls are TRBV7-2 and TRBJ2-7, with D perhaps TRBD2 (5 bases). This CDR3 contains 13 residues. Germline CDR1 reads SGHTA; CDR2 reads FQGNSA. Trimming removed 4 bases at V and 3 bases at J, with 10 bases between.

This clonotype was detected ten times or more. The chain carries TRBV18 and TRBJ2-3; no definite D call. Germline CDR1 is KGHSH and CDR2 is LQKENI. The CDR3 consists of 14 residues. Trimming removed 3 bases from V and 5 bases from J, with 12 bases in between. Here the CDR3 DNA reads TGTGCCAGCTCACCCCCTTCCGAAAGAGATACGCAGTATTTT. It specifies CASSPPSERDTQYF.

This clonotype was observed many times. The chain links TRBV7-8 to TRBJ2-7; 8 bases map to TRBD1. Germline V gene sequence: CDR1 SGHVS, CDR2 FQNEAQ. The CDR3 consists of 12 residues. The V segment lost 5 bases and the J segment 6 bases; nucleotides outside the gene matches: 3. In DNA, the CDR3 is TGTGCCAGCAGCAGGACAGGGATCGAGCAGTACTTC. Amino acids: CASSRTGIEQYF.

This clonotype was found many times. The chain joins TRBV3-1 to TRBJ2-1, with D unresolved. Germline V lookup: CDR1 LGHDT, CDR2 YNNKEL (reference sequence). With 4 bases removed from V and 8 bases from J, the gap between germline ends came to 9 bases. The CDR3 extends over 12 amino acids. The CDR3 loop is CASSLVTYEQFF. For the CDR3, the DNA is TGTGCCAGCAGCCTGGTTACCTATGAGCAGTTCTTC.

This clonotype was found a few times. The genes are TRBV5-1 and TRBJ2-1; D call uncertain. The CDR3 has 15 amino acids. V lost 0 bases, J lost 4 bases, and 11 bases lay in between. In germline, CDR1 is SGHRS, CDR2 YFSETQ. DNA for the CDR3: TGCGCCAGCAGCTTGGTAGGCGAGCTATACAATGAGCAGTTCTTC. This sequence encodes CASSLVGELYNEQFF.